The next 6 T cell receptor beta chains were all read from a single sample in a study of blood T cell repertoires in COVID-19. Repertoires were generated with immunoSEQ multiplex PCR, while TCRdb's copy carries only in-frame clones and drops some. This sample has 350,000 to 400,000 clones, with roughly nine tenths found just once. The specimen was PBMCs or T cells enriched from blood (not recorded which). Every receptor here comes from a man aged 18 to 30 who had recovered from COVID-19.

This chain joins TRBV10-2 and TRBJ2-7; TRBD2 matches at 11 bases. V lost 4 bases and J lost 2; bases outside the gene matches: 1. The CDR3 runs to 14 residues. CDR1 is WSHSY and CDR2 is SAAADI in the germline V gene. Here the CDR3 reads CASSASGGPYEQYF. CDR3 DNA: TGCGCCAGCAGTGCTAGCGGGGGGCCCTACGAGCAGTACTTC.

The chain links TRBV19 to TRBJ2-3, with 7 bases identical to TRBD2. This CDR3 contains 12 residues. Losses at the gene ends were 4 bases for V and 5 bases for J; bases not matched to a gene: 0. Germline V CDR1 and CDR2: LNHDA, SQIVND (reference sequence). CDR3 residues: CASSTGGDTQYF. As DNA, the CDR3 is TGTGCCAGTAGTACGGGGGGAGATACGCAGTATTTT.

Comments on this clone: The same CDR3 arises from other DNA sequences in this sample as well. CDR3: CASSVGQGTYGYTF. The CDR3 DNA reads as TGTGCCAGCAGCGTAGGTCAGGGCACCTATGGCTACACCTTC. The V call is TRBV9, the J call TRBJ1-2; the D gene is possibly TRBD1 (5 bases). V dropped 0 bases and J dropped 4 bases, with 10 bases sitting between them. The germline V gene encodes CDR1 SGDLS and CDR2 YYNGEE. The CDR3 sequence is 14 residues long. Full variable domain (outside the CDR3, taken from reference TRBV9 and TRBJ1-2): DSGVTQTPKHLITATGQRVTLRCSPRSGDLSVYWYQQSLDQGLQFLIQYYNGEERAKGNILERFSAQQFPDLHSELNLSSLELGDSALYFCASSVGQGTYGYTFGSGTRLTVV.

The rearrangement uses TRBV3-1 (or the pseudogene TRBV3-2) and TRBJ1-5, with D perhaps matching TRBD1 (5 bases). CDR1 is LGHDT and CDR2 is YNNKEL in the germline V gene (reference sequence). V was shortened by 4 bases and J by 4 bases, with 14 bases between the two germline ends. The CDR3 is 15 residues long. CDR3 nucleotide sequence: TGTGCCAGCAGCCTCGTCGCGGGGGGTAATCAGCCCCAGCATTTT. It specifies CASSLVAGGNQPQHF.

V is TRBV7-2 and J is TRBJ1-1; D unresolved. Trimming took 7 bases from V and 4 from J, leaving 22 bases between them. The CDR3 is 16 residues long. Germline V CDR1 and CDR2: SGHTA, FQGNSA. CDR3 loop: CASMGLIGVGFTEAFF. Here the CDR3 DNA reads TGTGCCAGCATGGGCCTGATCGGGGTAGGTTTCACTGAAGCTTTCTTT.

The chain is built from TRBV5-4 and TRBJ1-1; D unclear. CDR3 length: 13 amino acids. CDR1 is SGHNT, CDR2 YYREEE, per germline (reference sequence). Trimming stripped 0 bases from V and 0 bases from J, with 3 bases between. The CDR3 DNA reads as TGTGCCAGCAGCTTGGCAGTGAACACTGAAGCTTTCTTT. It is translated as CASSLAVNTEAFF. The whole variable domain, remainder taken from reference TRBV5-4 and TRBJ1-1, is ETGVTQSPTHLIKTRGQQVTLRCSSQSGHNTVSWYQQALGQGPQFIFQYYREEENGRGNFPPRFSGLQFPNYSSELNVNALELDDSALYLCASSLAVNTEAFFGQGTRLTVV.